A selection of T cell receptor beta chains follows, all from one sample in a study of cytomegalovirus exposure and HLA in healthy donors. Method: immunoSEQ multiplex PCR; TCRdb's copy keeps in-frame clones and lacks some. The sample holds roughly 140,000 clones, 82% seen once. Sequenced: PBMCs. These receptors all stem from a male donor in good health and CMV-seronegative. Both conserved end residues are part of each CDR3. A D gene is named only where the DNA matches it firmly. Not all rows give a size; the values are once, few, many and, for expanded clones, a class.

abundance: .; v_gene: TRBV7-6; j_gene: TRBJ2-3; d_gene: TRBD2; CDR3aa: CASRPTSGSLDTQYF; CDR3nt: TGTGCCAGCCGTCCAACTAGCGGGAGTTTAGATACGCAGTATTTT
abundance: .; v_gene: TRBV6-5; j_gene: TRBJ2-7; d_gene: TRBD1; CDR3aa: CASRETGSGQECYF; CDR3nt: TGTGCCAGCAGAGAGACAGGGTCGGGGCAAGAATGCTACTTC
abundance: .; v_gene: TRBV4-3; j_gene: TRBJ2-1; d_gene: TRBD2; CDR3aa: CASSQVLWGTSGKDNEQFF; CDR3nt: TGCGCCAGCAGCCAAGTACTTTGGGGGACTAGCGGTAAGGACAATGAGCAGTTCTTC
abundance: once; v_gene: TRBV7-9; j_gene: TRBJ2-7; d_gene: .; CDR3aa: CASSWGDYEQYF; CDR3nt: TGTGCCAGCAGCTGGGGGGACTACGAGCAGTACTTC
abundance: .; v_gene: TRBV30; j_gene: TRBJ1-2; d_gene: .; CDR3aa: CAWSGGGGYTF; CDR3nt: TGTGCCTGGAGTGGCGGGGGCGGCTACACCTTC
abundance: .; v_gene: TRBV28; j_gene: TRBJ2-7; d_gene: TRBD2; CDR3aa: CASSFSGLARGEQYF; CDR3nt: TGTGCCAGCAGTTTCTCTGGACTAGCTCGCGGGGAGCAGTACTTC
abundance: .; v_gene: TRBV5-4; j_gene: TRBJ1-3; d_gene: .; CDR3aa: CASSFGGSGNTIYF; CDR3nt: TGTGCCAGCAGCTTTGGAGGCTCTGGAAACACCATATATTTT
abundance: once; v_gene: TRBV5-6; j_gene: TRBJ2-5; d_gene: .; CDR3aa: CASSLGNPGWETQYF; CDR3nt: TGTGCCAGCAGCTTGGGTAACCCCGGGTGGGAGACCCAGTACTTC
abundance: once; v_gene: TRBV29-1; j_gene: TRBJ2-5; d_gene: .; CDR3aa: CSVMTGGGETQYF; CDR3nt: TGCAGCGTAATGACCGGGGGTGGTGAGACCCAGTACTTC
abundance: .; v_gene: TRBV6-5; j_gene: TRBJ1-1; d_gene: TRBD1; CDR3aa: CASNHRGPVTEAFF; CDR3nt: TGTGCCAGCAACCACAGGGGGCCAGTCACTGAAGCTTTCTTT
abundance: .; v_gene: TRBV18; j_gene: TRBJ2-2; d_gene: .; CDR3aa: CASSPRSPGELFF; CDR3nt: TGTGCCAGCTCACCAAGGAGTCCCGGGGAGCTGTTTTTT
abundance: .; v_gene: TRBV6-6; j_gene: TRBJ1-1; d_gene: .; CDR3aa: CASSYSPGVGTEAFF; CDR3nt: TGTGCCAGCAGTTACTCGCCGGGGGTGGGCACTGAAGCTTTCTTT
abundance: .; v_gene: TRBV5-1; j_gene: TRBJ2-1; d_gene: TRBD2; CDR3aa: CASSPTSGNEQFF; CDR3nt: TGCGCCAGCAGTCCAACTAGCGGGAATGAGCAGTTCTTC
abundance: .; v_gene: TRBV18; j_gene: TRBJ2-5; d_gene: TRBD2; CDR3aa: CASRSGTSSETQYF; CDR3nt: TGTGCCAGCCGGAGCGGGACTAGCTCAGAGACCCAGTACTTC
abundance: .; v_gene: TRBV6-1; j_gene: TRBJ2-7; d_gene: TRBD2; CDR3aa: CASQARGRAYEQYF; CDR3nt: TGTGCCAGCCAAGCAAGAGGGAGGGCCTACGAGCAGTACTTC
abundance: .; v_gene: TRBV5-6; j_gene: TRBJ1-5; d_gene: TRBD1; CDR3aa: CASSFAPGGSGMGNQPQHF; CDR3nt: TGTGCCAGCAGCTTTGCCCCAGGGGGGTCAGGTATGGGCAATCAGCCCCAGCATTTT
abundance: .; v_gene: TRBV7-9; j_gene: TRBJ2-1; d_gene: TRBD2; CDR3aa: CASSSGLSHEQFF; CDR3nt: TGTGCCAGCAGCTCGGGACTATCACATGAGCAGTTCTTC